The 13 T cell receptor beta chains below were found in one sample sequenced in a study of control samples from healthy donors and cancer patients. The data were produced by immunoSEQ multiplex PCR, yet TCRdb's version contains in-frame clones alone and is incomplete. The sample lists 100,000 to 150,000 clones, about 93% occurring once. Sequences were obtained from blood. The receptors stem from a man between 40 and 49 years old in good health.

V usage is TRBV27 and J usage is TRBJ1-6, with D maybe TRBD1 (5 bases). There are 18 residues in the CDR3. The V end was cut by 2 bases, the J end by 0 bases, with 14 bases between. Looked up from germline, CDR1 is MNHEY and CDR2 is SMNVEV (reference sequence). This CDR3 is CASSLKSGTSSYNSPLHF. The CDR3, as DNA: TGTGCCAGCAGTTTAAAATCGGGGACGAGCTCCTATAATTCACCCCTCCACTTT.

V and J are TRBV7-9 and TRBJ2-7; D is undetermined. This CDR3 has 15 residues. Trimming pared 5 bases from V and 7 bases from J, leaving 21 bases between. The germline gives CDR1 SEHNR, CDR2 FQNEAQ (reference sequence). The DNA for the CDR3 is TGTGCCAGCAGCCGGCTTTCTCTGAACTTGGGGGAGCAGTACTTC. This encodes CASSRLSLNLGEQYF.

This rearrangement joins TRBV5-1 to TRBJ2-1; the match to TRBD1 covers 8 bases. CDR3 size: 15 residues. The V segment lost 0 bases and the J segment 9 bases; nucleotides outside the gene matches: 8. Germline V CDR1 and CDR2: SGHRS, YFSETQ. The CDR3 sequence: CASSLAGQGPSEQFF. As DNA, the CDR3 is TGCGCCAGCAGCTTGGCCGGACAGGGACCCAGTGAGCAGTTCTTC. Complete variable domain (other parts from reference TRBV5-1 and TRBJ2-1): KAGVTQTPRYLIKTRGQQVTLSCSPISGHRSVSWYQQTPGQGLQFLFEYFSETQRNKGNFPGRFSGRQFSNSRSEMNVSTLELGDSALYLCASSLAGQGPSEQFFGPGTRLTVL.

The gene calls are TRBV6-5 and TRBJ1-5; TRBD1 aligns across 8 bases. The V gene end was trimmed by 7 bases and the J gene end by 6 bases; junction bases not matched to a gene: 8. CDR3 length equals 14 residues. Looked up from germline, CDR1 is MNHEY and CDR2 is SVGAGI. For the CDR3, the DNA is TGTGCCAGCAATCGGCAGGGGGCTGGTCAGCCCCAGCATTTT. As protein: CASNRQGAGQPQHF.

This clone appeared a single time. Here the CDR3 DNA reads TGCGCCAGCAGCCCGCGGGACAGGGCGGCAATTGAGCAGTTCTTC. Translated: CASSPRDRAAIEQFF. The rearrangement joins TRBV4-1 to TRBJ2-1; 9 bases are a match to TRBD1. The CDR3 runs to 15 residues. The V and J ends lost 4 bases and 9 bases, in that order; junction bases with no gene match: 10. Per the germline V gene, CDR1 is MGHRA and CDR2 is YSYEKL.

CDR3 bases: TGTGCCAGCAGCCCCCCAGGGGCGCAGAACTATGGCTACACCTTC. Its translation: CASSPPGAQNYGYTF. The V gene is TRBV2, the J gene TRBJ1-2; possible D gene TRBD1, 6 bases. The CDR3 runs to 15 residues. The V gene lost 6 bases and the J gene lost 2 bases, with 16 bases spanning the gap. Germline V gene data show CDR1 as SNHLY and CDR2 as FYNNEI. Filled out from reference TRBV2 and TRBJ1-2, the complete variable domain reads EPEVTQTPSHQVTQMGQEVILRCVPISNHLYFYWYRQILGQKVEFLVSFYNNEISEKSEIFDDQFSVERPDGSNFTLKIRSTKLEDSAMYFCASSPPGAQNYGYTFGSGTRLTVV.

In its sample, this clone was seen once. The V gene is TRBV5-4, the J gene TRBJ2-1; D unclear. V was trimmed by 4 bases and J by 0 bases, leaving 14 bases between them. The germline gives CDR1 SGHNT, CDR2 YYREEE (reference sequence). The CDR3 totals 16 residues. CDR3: CASSRVGGNSYNEQFF. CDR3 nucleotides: TGTGCCAGCAGCAGGGTTGGCGGTAACTCCTACAATGAGCAGTTCTTC.

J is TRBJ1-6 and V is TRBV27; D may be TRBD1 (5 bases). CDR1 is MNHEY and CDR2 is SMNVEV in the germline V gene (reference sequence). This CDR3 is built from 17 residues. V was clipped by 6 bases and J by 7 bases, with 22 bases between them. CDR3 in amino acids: CASSQGTEGLINSPLHF. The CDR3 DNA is TGTGCCAGCAGCCAAGGGACTGAGGGTTTGATAAATTCACCCCTCCACTTT.

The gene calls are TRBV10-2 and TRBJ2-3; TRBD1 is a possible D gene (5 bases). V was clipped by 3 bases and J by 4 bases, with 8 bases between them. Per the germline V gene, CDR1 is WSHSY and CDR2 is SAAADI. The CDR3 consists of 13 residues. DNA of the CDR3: TGCGCCAGCAGTGACAGGGCTCCAGATACGCAGTATTTT. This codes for CASSDRAPDTQYF.

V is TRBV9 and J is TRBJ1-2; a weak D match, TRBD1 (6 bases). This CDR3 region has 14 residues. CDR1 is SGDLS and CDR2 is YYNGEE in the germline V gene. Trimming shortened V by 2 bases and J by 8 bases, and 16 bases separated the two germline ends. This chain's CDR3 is CASSVYGGWGGYTF. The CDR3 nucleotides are TGTGCCAGCAGCGTGTATGGGGGCTGGGGCGGCTACACCTTC. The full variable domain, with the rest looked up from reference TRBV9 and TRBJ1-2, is DSGVTQTPKHLITATGQRVTLRCSPRSGDLSVYWYQQSLDQGLQFLIQYYNGEERAKGNILERFSAQQFPDLHSELNLSSLELGDSALYFCASSVYGGWGGYTFGSGTRLTVV.

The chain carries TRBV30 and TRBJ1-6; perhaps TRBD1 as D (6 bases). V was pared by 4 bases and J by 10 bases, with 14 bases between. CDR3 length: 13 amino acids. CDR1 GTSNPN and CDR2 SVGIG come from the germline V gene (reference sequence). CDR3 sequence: CAWTQGNSSPLHF. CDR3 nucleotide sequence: TGTGCCTGGACGCAGGGGAATTCATCACCCCTCCACTTT.

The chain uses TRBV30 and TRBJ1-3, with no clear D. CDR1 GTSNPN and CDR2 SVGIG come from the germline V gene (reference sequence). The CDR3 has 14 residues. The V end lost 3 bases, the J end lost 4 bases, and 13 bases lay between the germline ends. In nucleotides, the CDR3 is TGTGCCTGGAGCATCTGGGGTATCGGAAACACCATATATTTT. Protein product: CAWSIWGIGNTIYF.

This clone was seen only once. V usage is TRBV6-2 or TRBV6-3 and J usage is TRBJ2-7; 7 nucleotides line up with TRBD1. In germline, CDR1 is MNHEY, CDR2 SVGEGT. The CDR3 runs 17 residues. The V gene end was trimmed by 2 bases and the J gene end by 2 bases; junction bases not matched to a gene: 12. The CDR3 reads CASSYPRTVQGAYEQYF. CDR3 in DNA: TGTGCCAGCAGTTACCCACGGACGGTGCAGGGGGCCTACGAGCAGTACTTC.